This T cell receptor (beta chain) was obtained from a study of T cell repertoires in cytomegalovirus infection. Study overall: Based on public TCR beta signatures, there were indications of CMV infection and of a matching HLA type.

TCRdb ran MiXCR on the reads and lists one entry per CDR3 protein. The table shows under 350,000 distinct CDR3 sequences, with over 7.5% occurring only once. This clonotype came up a few times. This CDR3 contains 18 residues. V lost 5 bases to trimming and J lost 5 bases; unmatched junction nucleotides: 16. CDR1 is MDHEN and CDR2 is SYDVKM in the germline V gene. Sequencing was carried out using PBMCs. This chain links TRBV28 with TRBJ2-2; 8 positions match TRBD1. The TCR originated in a human donor in good health (CMV status not recorded). Some clones in this sample may be carry-over from other donors' samples. The CDR3 is CASSLAPTGALQTGELFF. CDR3 bases: TGTGCCAGCAGTCTCGCACCGACAGGGGCGCTACAGACCGGGGAGCTGTTTTTT.